A single sample gave rise to the 17 T cell receptor beta chains below, sequenced in a study of blood T cell repertoires in COVID-19. Generated by immunoSEQ multiplex PCR, the TCRdb table keeps only in-frame clones and is missing some. The table shows about 230,000 clones, with roughly 80% occurring only once. Sequenced input: peripheral blood. Every receptor here comes from a woman aged 70 to 79 with active or convalescent COVID-19.

This sequence joins TRBV3-1 (or the pseudogene TRBV3-2) and TRBJ1-1, with TRBD1 matching 10 bases. V lost 4 bases, J lost 5 bases, and 4 bases stayed unmatched. CDR1 and CDR2 (germline): LGHDT, YNNKEL (reference sequence). This CDR3 region has 14 residues. The CDR3 bases are TGTGCCAGCAGCCTAGCGGACAGGGGGACTGAAGCTTTCTTT. It yields the protein CASSLADRGTEAFF.

The V call is TRBV21-1, the J call TRBJ1-5; TRBD1, as called in the table, went unchecked against the DNA. TRBV21-1 is tagged as a pseudogene. The CDR3 has 14 residues. The CDR3 is CASISLQGYQPQHF. The CDR3 region has the DNA TGTGCCAGCATCTCCTTACAGGGGTATCAGCCCCAGCATTTT.

The genes are TRBV7-2 and TRBJ2-5; 9 nucleotides match TRBD2. This CDR3 has 15 residues. With V trimmed by 5 bases and J by 5 bases, 9 bases remained unmatched. Germline lookup yields CDR1 SGHTA and CDR2 FQGNSA. CDR3 coding DNA: TGTGCCAGCAGCCCGCAAGCGGGGGGCCAGGAGACCCAGTACTTC. Its translation is CASSPQAGGQETQYF.

This rearrangement joins TRBV19 to TRBJ2-2, with TRBD2 identical over 11 bases. This CDR3 comprises 16 residues. From germline, CDR1 is LNHDA and CDR2 SQIVND (reference sequence). V was clipped by 9 bases and J by 5 bases; unmatched bases: 11. The CDR3 DNA sequence: TGTGCCAGCTATAGCGGGGGGGCCCTGGGGACCGGGGAGCTGTTTTTT. Protein sequence: CASYSGGALGTGELFF.

This clone was seen just once. This chain uses TRBV7-9 with TRBJ1-1; D gene ambiguous. The germline CDR1 and CDR2 sequences are SEHNR and FQNEAQ (reference sequence). The CDR3 runs to 13 residues. V was clipped by 0 bases and J by 5 bases, with 7 bases between them. The CDR3 coding sequence is TGTGCCAGCAGCTTAGCCCCTTTGACTGAAGCTTTCTTT. It is translated as CASSLAPLTEAFF.

The table lists this clone with a few counts. The genes are TRBV6-5 and TRBJ2-7; possible D gene TRBD2, 6 bases. Deletions cut 7 bases from V and 2 bases from J, with 15 bases between. Germline CDR1 MNHEY, CDR2 SVGAGI. The CDR3 covers 14 residues. CDR3 amino acids: CASIRGMGTYEQYF. The CDR3 nucleotides are TGTGCCAGCATTCGGGGGATGGGGACCTACGAGCAGTACTTC.

A few counts support this clone. The chain uses TRBV27 and TRBJ2-2, with D hard to call. This CDR3 is 15 amino acids long. Looked up from germline, CDR1 is MNHEY and CDR2 is SMNVEV (reference sequence). Trimming cost V 4 bases and J 1 base, with 10 bases left between them. The CDR3 DNA sequence: TGTGCCAGCAGTTGGTCCCGCGGGAACACCGGGGAGCTGTTTTTT. Its protein is CASSWSRGNTGELFF.

The chain is built from TRBV10-3 and TRBJ1-2; 8 bases match TRBD1. Germline V gene sequence: CDR1 ENHRY, CDR2 SYGVKD. The CDR3 has 15 amino acids. V lost 6 bases, J lost 3 bases, and 9 bases stayed unmatched. The CDR3 DNA sequence: TGTGCCATCAGACCCGGGACAGGAATTGACTATGGCTACACCTTC. Translating gives CAIRPGTGIDYGYTF.

This clone has a single count. The chain recombines TRBV29-1 with TRBJ2-2; 9 nucleotides match TRBD2. In germline, CDR1 is SQVTM, CDR2 ANQGSEA. CDR3 length: 16 residues. The CDR3 loop is CSGIVSGSFDTGELFF. The CDR3 DNA sequence: TGCAGTGGAATTGTTAGCGGGAGTTTCGACACCGGGGAGCTGTTTTTT.

The gene calls are TRBV27 and TRBJ2-1, with D perhaps matching TRBD2 (5 bases). Per the germline V gene, CDR1 is MNHEY and CDR2 is SMNVEV (reference sequence). The CDR3 contains 14 residues. V was shortened by 0 bases and J by 9 bases, with 12 bases between the two germline ends. DNA of the CDR3: TGTGCCAGCAGTTTATCGGGCGCGGCGGGTGAGCAGTTCTTC. Translating it yields CASSLSGAAGEQFF.

As to this clone: Other DNA sequences within the sample encode an identical CDR3. The chain carries TRBV29-1 and TRBJ2-3, with TRBD2 as a possible D gene (7 bases). Germline assignment: CDR1 SQVTM and CDR2 ANQGSEA. V shed 6 bases and J shed 4 bases, with 17 bases lying between them. The CDR3 has 14 amino acids. The chain's CDR3 is CSVEGGRGADTQYF. CDR3 in DNA: TGCAGCGTCGAGGGGGGGAGAGGCGCAGATACGCAGTATTTT.

The chain employs TRBV9 and TRBJ2-1; TRBD2 matches 10 bases. The germline V gene has CDR1 SGDLS and CDR2 YYNGEE. V trimming: 4 bases; J trimming: 3 bases; junction bases outside the gene matches: 4. The CDR3 extends over 15 amino acids. For the CDR3, the DNA is TGTGCCAGCAGCTTCATAGCGGGGGGCTACAATGAGCAGTTCTTC. This codes for CASSFIAGGYNEQFF.

The rearrangement links TRBV11-3 to TRBJ1-2; the D is unclear. V was cut by 2 bases and J by 5 bases, with 15 bases left in between. Per germline, CDR1 SGHNT and CDR2 YENEEA. The CDR3 is made up of 15 amino acids. The CDR3 loop reads CASSLYRPDWYGYTF. CDR3 DNA sequence: TGTGCCAGCAGCTTATACCGCCCAGACTGGTATGGCTACACCTTC.

This clone was recorded only once. The chain employs TRBV10-3 and TRBJ2-3; 15 positions match TRBD2. The germline gives CDR1 ENHRY, CDR2 SYGVKD. The CDR3 has 18 residues. V dropped 6 bases and J dropped 0; count of bases not matched to a gene: 7. In DNA form, the CDR3 reads TGTGCCATCAGACCGGGACTAGCGGGAGGCACAAGCACAGATACGCAGTATTTT. This encodes CAIRPGLAGGTSTDTQYF.

The genes are TRBV19 and TRBJ2-1, with 7 bases lining up with TRBD1. The V and J ends lost 9 bases and 0 bases, in that order; junction bases with no gene match: 5. This CDR3 comprises 14 residues. From germline, CDR1 is LNHDA and CDR2 SQIVND (reference sequence). Here the CDR3 DNA reads TGTGCCAGGACAACAGGGGACTCCTACAATGAGCAGTTCTTC. This encodes CARTTGDSYNEQFF.

This clone has more than one count but fewer than ten. The rearrangement joins TRBV2 to TRBJ2-7; TRBD1 matches 9 bases. The germline V gene encodes CDR1 SNHLY and CDR2 FYNNEI. V trimming: 4 bases; J trimming: 5 bases; junction bases outside the gene matches: 6. This CDR3 comprises 14 residues. CDR3 nucleotide sequence: TGTGCCAGCAGTGGGGGGACAGGGTTCAACGAGCAGTACTTC. Protein: CASSGGTGFNEQYF. The variable domain in full, with the rest retrieved from reference TRBV2 and TRBJ2-7, is EPEVTQTPSHQVTQMGQEVILRCVPISNHLYFYWYRQILGQKVEFLVSFYNNEISEKSEIFDDQFSVERPDGSNFTLKIRSTKLEDSAMYFCASSGGTGFNEQYFGPGTRLTVT.

This clone was counted between two and nine times. CDR3 nucleotides: TGTGCCAGCAGCGCCGGACTAGCGGAAGAGACCCAGTACTTC. Translation: CASSAGLAEETQYF. The rearrangement uses TRBV9 and TRBJ2-5, with TRBD2 matching 10 bases. The germline gives CDR1 SGDLS, CDR2 YYNGEE. This CDR3 has 14 amino acids. V shed 3 bases and J 3 bases; nucleotides not matched to a gene: 2.